These T cell receptor beta chains were read from a single sample in a study of blood T cell repertoires in COVID-19. TCRdb's table, derived via immunoSEQ multiplex PCR, lists solely in-frame clones and lacks some. This sample carries some 160,000 clones, around 89% of them seen once, and the ten largest clones take 6% to 8.5%. The sequencing sample was made of PBMCs or T cells enriched from blood (not recorded which). The receptors here all came from a woman aged 50 to 60 who had recovered from COVID-19. Both conserved end residues are part of each CDR3. The D gene is left open where the match is weak. Clone size, where shown, is once, few, many, or a class for clones that have expanded.

size: -; J: TRBJ1-5; V: TRBV6-6; D: -; DNA: TGTGCCACTACAGGCCCGCCTTTAAGCAATCAGCCCCAGCATTTT; CDR3: CATTGPPLSNQPQHF
size: -; J: TRBJ1-1; V: TRBV5-1; D: TRBD1; DNA: TGCGCCAGCAGCACACAGGGGCTGGGAGCTTTCTTT; CDR3: CASSTQGLGAFF
size: -; J: TRBJ2-5; V: TRBV21-1; D: -; DNA: TGTGCCAGCAGCACTAGGCGGGGGGGCGGGGAGACCCAGTACTTC; CDR3: CASSTRRGGGETQYF
size: once; J: TRBJ2-7; V: TRBV3-1/TRBV3-2; D: TRBD1; DNA: TGTGCCAGCAGCCAAGATCAGGACAGGGGCGAGCAGTACTTC; CDR3: CASSQDQDRGEQYF
size: -; J: TRBJ2-3; V: TRBV5-1; D: TRBD1; DNA: TGCGCCAGCAGCCTTAGGACAGGGGGCACAGATACGCAGTATTTT; CDR3: CASSLRTGGTDTQYF
size: -; J: TRBJ2-5; V: TRBV5-1; D: -; DNA: TGCGCCAGCAGCTTGGGGGACTCCAAAGAGACCCAGTACTTC; CDR3: CASSLGDSKETQYF
size: -; J: TRBJ1-2; V: TRBV12-3/TRBV12-4; D: -; DNA: TGTGCCAGCAGAGTAACGGGTCGTGGCTACACCTTC; CDR3: CASRVTGRGYTF
size: -; J: TRBJ2-1; V: TRBV7-2; D: -; DNA: TGTGCCAGCAGCTTAATTAGGGGCGAAGGTGAGCAGTTCTTC; CDR3: CASSLIRGEGEQFF
size: -; J: TRBJ2-7; V: TRBV10-3; D: TRBD1; DNA: TGTGCCATCAGTGAATCGGACAGGGGCTTAGGGGGCAGGGAGCAGTACTTC; CDR3: CAISESDRGLGGREQYF
size: -; J: TRBJ2-5; V: TRBV5-8; D: TRBD2; DNA: TGTGCCAGCAGCTTGGGCCGGCGGGGGGGAGAAGAGACCCAGTACTTC; CDR3: CASSLGRRGGEETQYF
size: -; J: TRBJ1-1; V: TRBV14; D: -; DNA: TGTGCCACCACCGCGGGGAGCTACACTGAAGCTTTCTTT; CDR3: CATTAGSYTEAFF